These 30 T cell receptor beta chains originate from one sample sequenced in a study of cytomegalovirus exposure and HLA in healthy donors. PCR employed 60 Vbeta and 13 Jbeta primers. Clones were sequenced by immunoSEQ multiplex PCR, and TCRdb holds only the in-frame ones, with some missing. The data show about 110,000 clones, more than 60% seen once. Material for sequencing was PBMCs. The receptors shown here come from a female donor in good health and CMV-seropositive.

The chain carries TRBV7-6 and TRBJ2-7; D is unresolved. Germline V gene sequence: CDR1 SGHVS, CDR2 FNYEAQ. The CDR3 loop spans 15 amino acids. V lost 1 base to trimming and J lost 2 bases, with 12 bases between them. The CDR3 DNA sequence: TGTGCCAGCAGCTTAGGGGCCAGCCATACCTACGAGCAGTACTTC. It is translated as CASSLGASHTYEQYF.

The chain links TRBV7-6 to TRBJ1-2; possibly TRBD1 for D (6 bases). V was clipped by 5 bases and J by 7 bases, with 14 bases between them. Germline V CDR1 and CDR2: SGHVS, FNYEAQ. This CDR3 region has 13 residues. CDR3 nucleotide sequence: TGTGCCAGCAGCGTAACAGGGTCGTCTGGCTACACCTTC. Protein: CASSVTGSSGYTF.

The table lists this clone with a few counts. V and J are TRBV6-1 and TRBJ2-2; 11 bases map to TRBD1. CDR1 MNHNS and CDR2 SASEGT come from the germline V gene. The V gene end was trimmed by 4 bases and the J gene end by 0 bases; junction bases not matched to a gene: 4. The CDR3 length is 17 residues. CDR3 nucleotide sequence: TGTGCCAGCAGTGGGGGACAGGGGGGTGCGAACACCGGGGAGCTGTTTTTT. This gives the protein CASSGGQGGANTGELFF.

DNA for the CDR3: TGTGCCAGCAGCTTGGCGGGACTAGCGGGAGTGAACACCGGGGAGCTGTTTTTT. Protein sequence: CASSLAGLAGVNTGELFF. V is TRBV11-1 and J is TRBJ2-2; 14 positions agree with TRBD2. J lost 1 base, V lost 3 bases, and 4 bases had no gene match. The germline V gene has CDR1 SGHAT and CDR2 FQDESV (reference sequence). This CDR3 has 18 residues.

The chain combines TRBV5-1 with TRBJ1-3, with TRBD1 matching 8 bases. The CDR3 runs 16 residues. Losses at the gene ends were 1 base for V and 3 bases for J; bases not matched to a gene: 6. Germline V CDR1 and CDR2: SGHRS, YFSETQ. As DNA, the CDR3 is TGCGCCAGCAGCTTGCAGGGACAGGAGGTTGGAAACACCATATATTTT. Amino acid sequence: CASSLQGQEVGNTIYF.

The CDR3 is CASSPNRMGLGYEQYF. The CDR3, as DNA: TGTGCCAGCTCACCGAACAGGATGGGACTGGGATACGAGCAGTACTTC. This chain links TRBV18 with TRBJ2-7; D is possibly TRBD2 (6 bases). With 3 bases removed from V and 4 bases from J, the gap between germline ends came to 19 bases. From germline, CDR1 is KGHSH and CDR2 LQKENI. This CDR3 is 16 amino acids long.

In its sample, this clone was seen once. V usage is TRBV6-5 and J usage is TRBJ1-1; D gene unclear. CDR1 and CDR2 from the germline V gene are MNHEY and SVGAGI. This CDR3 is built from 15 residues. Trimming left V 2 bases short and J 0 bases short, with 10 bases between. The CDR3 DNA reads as TGTGCCAGCAGTTACAGTGGGCGTCTGAACACTGAAGCTTTCTTT. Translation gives CASSYSGRLNTEAFF.

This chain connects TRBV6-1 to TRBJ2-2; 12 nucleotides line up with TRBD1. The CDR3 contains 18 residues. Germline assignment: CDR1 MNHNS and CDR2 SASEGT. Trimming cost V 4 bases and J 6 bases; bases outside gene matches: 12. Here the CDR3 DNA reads TGTGCCAGCAGTGGCTCATTACTGGGGACAGGGGGCCCCGGGGAGCTGTTTTTT. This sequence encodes CASSGSLLGTGGPGELFF.

The DNA of the CDR3 is TGTGCCAGCAGCTTAGCTCGCAATACTGTGACAAGTGGGACCCAGTACTTC. It yields the protein CASSLARNTVTSGTQYF. The chain links TRBV7-2 to TRBJ2-5; D is uncertain. Trimming took off 0 bases at V and 7 bases at J, with 21 bases between the two ends. Looked up from germline, CDR1 is SGHTA and CDR2 is FQGNSA. The CDR3 is 17 amino acids.

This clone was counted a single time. CDR3 loop: CASTPSSYTGELFF. The CDR3 nucleotides are TGTGCCAGCACCCCCTCTAGCTACACCGGGGAGCTGTTTTTT. The chain joins TRBV2 to TRBJ2-2; D is possibly TRBD2 (5 bases). Trimming pared 7 bases from V and 3 bases from J, leaving 12 bases between. Germline V gives CDR1 SNHLY, CDR2 FYNNEI. CDR3 length: 14 amino acids.

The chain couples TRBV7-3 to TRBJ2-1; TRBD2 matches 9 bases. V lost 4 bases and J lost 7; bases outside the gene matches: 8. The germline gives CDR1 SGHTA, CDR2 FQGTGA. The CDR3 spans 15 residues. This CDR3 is CASSSFSGRVNEQFF. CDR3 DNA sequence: TGTGCCAGCAGCTCCTTTAGCGGGAGAGTGAATGAGCAGTTCTTC.

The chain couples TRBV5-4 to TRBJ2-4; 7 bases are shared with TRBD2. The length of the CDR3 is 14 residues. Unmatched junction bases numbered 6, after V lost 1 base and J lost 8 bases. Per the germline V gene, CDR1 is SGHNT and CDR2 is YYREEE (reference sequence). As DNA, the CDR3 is TGTGCCAGCAGCTTGCGGGGGGATTGGGACATTCAGTACTTC. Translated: CASSLRGDWDIQYF.

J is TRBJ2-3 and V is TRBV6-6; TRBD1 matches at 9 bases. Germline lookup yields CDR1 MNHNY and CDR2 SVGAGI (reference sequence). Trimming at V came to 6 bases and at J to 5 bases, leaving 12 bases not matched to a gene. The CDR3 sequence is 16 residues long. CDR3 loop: CASRNRQNRGLDTQYF. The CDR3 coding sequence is TGTGCCAGCAGAAATCGTCAAAACAGGGGGCTAGATACGCAGTATTTT.

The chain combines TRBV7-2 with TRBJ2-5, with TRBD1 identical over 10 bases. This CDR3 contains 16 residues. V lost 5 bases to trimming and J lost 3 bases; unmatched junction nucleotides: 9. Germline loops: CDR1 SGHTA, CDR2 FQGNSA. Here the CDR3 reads CASSPRQGATEETQYF. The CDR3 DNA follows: TGTGCCAGCAGCCCAAGACAGGGGGCGACGGAAGAGACCCAGTACTTC. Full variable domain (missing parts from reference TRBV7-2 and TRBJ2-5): GAGVSQSPSNKVTEKGKDVELRCDPISGHTALYWYRQSLGQGLEFLIYFQGNSAPDKSGLPSDRFSAERTGGSVSTLTIQRTQQEDSAVYLCASSPRQGATEETQYFGPGTRLLVL.

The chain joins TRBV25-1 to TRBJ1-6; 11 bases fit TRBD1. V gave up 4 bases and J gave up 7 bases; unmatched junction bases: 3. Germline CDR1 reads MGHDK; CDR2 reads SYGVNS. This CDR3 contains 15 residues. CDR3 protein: CASSARTGGNSPLHF. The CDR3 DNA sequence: TGTGCCAGCAGTGCGAGGACAGGGGGCAATTCACCCCTCCACTTT.

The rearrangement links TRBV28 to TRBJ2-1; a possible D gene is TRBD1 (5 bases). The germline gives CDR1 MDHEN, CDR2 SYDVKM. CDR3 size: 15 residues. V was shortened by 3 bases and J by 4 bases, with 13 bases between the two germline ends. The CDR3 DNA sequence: TGTGCCAGCAGTTTTGGGCTACAGGTGTACAATGAGCAGTTCTTC. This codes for CASSFGLQVYNEQFF.

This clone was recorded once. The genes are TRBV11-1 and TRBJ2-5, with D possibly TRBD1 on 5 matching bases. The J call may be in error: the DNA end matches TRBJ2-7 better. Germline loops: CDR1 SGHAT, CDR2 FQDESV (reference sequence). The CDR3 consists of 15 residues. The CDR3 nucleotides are TGTGCCAGCAGCTCCGGACCAGATGGGGCGTACGAGCAGTACTTC. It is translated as CASSSGPDGAYEQYF.

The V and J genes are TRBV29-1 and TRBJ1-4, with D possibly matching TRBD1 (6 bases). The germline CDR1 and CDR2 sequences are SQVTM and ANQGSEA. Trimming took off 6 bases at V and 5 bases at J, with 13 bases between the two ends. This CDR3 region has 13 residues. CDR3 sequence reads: CSVYRQENEKLFF. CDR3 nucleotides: TGCAGCGTGTACAGACAGGAGAATGAAAAACTGTTTTTT.

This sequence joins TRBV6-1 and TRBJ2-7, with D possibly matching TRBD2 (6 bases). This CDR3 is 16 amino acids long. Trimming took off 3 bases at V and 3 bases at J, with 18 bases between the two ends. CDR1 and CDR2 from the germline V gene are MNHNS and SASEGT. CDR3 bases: TGTGCCAGCAGTGATCGAAGTGGGACGGAGGGCTACGAGCAGTACTTC. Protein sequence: CASSDRSGTEGYEQYF.

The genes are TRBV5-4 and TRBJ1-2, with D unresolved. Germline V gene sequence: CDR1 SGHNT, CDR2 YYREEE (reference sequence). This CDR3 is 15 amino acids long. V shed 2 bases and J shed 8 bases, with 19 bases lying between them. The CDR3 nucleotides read TGTGCCAGCAGCTTCATCCGGCAGGATACTGGGGGCTACACCTTC. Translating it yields CASSFIRQDTGGYTF.

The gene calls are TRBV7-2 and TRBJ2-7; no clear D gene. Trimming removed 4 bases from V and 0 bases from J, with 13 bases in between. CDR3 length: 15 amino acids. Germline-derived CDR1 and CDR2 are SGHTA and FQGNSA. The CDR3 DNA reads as TGTGCCAGCAGCTCCCGGTCTACAGCCTCCTACGAGCAGTACTTC. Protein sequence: CASSSRSTASYEQYF.

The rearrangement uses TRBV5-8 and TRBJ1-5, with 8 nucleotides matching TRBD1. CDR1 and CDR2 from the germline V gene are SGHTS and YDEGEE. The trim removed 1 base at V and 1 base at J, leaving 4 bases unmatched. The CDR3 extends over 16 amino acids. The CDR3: CASSLRQGASNQPQHF. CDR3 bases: TGTGCCAGCAGCTTGCGGCAGGGGGCAAGCAATCAGCCCCAGCATTTT.

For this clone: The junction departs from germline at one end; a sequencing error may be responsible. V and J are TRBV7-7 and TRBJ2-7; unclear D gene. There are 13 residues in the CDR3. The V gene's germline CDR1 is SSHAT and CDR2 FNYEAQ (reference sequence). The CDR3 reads CASSPTRSGEQYF. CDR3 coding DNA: TGTGCTAGCAGCCCTACTCGCTCGGGCGAGCAGTACTTC.

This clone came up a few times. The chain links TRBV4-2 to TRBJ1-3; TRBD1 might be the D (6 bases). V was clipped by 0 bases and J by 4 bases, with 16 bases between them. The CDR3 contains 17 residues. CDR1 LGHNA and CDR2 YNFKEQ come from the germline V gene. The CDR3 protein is CASSQDQTTGYGNTIYF. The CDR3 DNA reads TGTGCCAGCAGCCAAGACCAAACCACAGGGTACGGAAACACCATATATTTT.

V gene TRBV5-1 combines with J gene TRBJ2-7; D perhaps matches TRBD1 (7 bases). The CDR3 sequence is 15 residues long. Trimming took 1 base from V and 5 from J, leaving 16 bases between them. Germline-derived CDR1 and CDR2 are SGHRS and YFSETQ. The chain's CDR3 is CASSLTVGGQHEQYF. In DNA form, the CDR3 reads TGCGCCAGCAGCTTGACCGTGGGGGGACAGCACGAGCAGTACTTC.

CDR3 residues: CASSSDRGRTEAFF. The CDR3, as DNA: TGTGCCAGCAGTTCGGACAGGGGCCGCACTGAAGCTTTCTTT. The V gene is TRBV27, the J gene TRBJ1-1; TRBD1 aligns across 9 bases. Germline-derived CDR1 and CDR2 are MNHEY and SMNVEV (reference sequence). J lost 4 bases, V lost 4 bases, and 4 bases had no gene match. This CDR3 has 14 amino acids.

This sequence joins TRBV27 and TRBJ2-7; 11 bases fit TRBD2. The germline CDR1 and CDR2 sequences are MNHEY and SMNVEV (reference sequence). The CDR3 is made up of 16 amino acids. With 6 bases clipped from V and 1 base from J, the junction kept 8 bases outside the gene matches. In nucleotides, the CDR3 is TGTGCCAGCAGCCGAGCAGGGACTAGCGGATCCTACGAGCAGTACTTC. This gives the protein CASSRAGTSGSYEQYF.

The CDR3 bases are TGCGCCAGCAGCCTAGAAGAACGGGGGGTTTTCTACGAGCAGTACTTC. Translation gives CASSLEERGVFYEQYF. This chain joins TRBV4-1 and TRBJ2-7; 7 bases map to TRBD2. Trimming removed 4 bases from V and 3 bases from J; junction bases left unmatched: 12. The CDR3 is made up of 16 amino acids. In germline, CDR1 is MGHRA, CDR2 YSYEKL.

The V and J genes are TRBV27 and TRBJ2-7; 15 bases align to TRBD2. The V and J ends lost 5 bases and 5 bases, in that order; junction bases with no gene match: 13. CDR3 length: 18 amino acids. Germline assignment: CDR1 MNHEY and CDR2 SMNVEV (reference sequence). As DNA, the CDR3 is TGTGCCAGCAGTAGAATCGGGACTAGCGGGAGGATCAGCCACGAGCAGTACTTC. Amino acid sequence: CASSRIGTSGRISHEQYF.

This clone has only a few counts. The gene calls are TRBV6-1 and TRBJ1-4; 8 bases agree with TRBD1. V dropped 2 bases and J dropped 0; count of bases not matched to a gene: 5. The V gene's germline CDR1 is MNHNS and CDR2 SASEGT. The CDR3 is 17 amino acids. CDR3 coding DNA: TGTGCCAGCAGTGAAACGGGACAGGTTGCAACTAATGAAAAACTGTTTTTT. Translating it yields CASSETGQVATNEKLFF.